This entry lists 16 T cell receptor beta chains sequenced from one sample in a study of T cells of healthy individuals. TCRdb ran MiXCR on the 5' RACE reads and lists one entry per CDR3 protein. In the table there are tens of thousands of distinct CDR3 sequences, roughly 17% of which are singletons. The receptors here all came from a human donor in good health.

There are a few counts of this clonotype. This chain joins TRBV7-9 and TRBJ2-7; 11 bases map to TRBD2. Germline CDR1 reads SEHNR; CDR2 reads FQNEAQ (reference sequence). This CDR3 region has 15 residues. Trimming cost V 6 bases and J 5 bases; bases outside gene matches: 9. The DNA for the CDR3 is TGTGCCAGCAGTTCCCCGACTAGCGGGGTCAACGAGCAGTACTTC. Translation: CASSSPTSGVNEQYF.

V and J are TRBV20-1 and TRBJ1-1; D gene uncertain. Germline V gene data show CDR1 as DFQATT and CDR2 as SNEGSKA (reference sequence). Trimming took 3 bases from V and 0 from J, leaving 8 bases between them. The CDR3 is 13 residues long. The CDR3 DNA follows: TGCAGTGCTAGCCAATCGCTGAACACTGAAGCTTTCTTT. Residues: CSASQSLNTEAFF.

This chain uses TRBV20-1 with TRBJ1-5; 8 bases line up with TRBD1. Germline V gives CDR1 DFQATT, CDR2 SNEGSKA (reference sequence). This CDR3 has 15 amino acids. With 2 bases clipped from V and 4 bases from J, the junction kept 7 bases outside the gene matches. The CDR3: CSARSGQGLNQPQHF. CDR3 DNA: TGCAGTGCTAGATCTGGACAGGGCTTGAATCAGCCCCAGCATTTT.

This clonotype was recorded at least ten times. The chain links TRBV25-1 to TRBJ1-6, with D possibly TRBD1 on 5 matching bases. V dropped 7 bases and J dropped 7 bases, with 20 bases sitting between them. Germline CDR1 reads MGHDK; CDR2 reads SYGVNS. The CDR3 covers 16 residues. In DNA form, the CDR3 reads TGTGCCAGCATGGGGCCTGGGCACGCTCGGAATTCACCCCTCCACTTT. It yields the protein CASMGPGHARNSPLHF.

This clonotype was detected many times. The DNA of the CDR3 is TGTGCCAGCAGCCAAGGACAGGCCTACGAGCAGTACTTC. It is translated as CASSQGQAYEQYF. The rearrangement joins TRBV3-1 to TRBJ2-7; D might be TRBD1 (6 bases). Germline V CDR1 and CDR2: LGHDT, YNNKEL (reference sequence). V was trimmed by 1 base and J by 2 bases, leaving 6 bases between them. CDR3 size: 13 residues.

This clonotype occurred many times. This chain connects TRBV20-1 to TRBJ2-7, with D possibly TRBD1 on 5 matching bases. Germline V lookup: CDR1 DFQATT, CDR2 SNEGSKA (reference sequence). The CDR3 loop spans 14 amino acids. Trimming pared 2 bases from V and 2 bases from J, leaving 13 bases between. CDR3 nucleotide sequence: TGCAGTGCTAGACCTTTGGGGCTTGCCTACGAGCAGTACTTC. Translating gives CSARPLGLAYEQYF.

This clonotype was found a few times. The chain recombines TRBV9 with TRBJ2-1; 7 bases match TRBD1. The V gene end was trimmed by 0 bases and the J gene end by 0 bases; junction bases not matched to a gene: 6. Germline lookup yields CDR1 SGDLS and CDR2 YYNGEE. The CDR3 runs to 17 residues. The CDR3 here is CASSVGTGVSSYNEQFF. The CDR3 DNA follows: TGTGCCAGCAGCGTAGGAACAGGGGTGAGCTCCTACAATGAGCAGTTCTTC.

The CDR3 DNA reads TGCAGTGCTGGGAGGACTAGCGGGAGGGTGAATGAGCAGTTCTTC. This encodes CSAGRTSGRVNEQFF. The chain couples TRBV20-1 to TRBJ2-1; TRBD2 aligns across 15 bases. V lost 5 bases and J lost 7; bases outside the gene matches: 6. This CDR3 is built from 15 residues. Germline CDR1 DFQATT, CDR2 SNEGSKA (reference sequence).

There are many counts of this clonotype. The chain carries TRBV5-4 and TRBJ2-2, with TRBD2 as a possible D gene (6 bases). Trimming pared 4 bases from V and 4 bases from J, leaving 11 bases between. CDR1 and CDR2 (germline): SGHNT, YYREEE (reference sequence). The CDR3 extends over 14 amino acids. CDR3 DNA: TGTGCCAGCAGCACTCCGGGAGTCACCGGGGAGCTGTTTTTT. This translates into CASSTPGVTGELFF.

In this sample, this clonotype turned up many times. The chain joins TRBV9 to TRBJ2-1, with D maybe TRBD2 (5 bases). CDR1 SGDLS and CDR2 YYNGEE come from the germline V gene. This CDR3 is 14 amino acids long. V gave up 0 bases and J gave up 8 bases, with 12 bases separating them. For the CDR3, the DNA is TGTGCCAGCAGCGTAGCTACGGCGGGCGATGAGCAGTTCTTC. Amino acids: CASSVATAGDEQFF.

The sample holds many counts of this clonotype. The chain has TRBV29-1 and TRBJ1-2; 7 bases agree with TRBD1. Trimming at V came to 6 bases and at J to 7 bases, leaving 14 bases not matched to a gene. This CDR3 region has 14 residues. Germline assignment: CDR1 SQVTM and CDR2 ANQGSEA. CDR3 nucleotides: TGCAGCGTCGAGAGGCCGCCCGGGACAGCTGGCTACACCTTC. It yields the protein CSVERPPGTAGYTF.

There are many counts of this clonotype. This rearrangement joins TRBV6-1 to TRBJ2-7; 7 bases map to TRBD1. Germline loops: CDR1 MNHNS, CDR2 SASEGT. V shed 3 bases, J shed 2 bases, and the junction held 10 bases outside the gene matches. The CDR3 loop spans 16 amino acids. Here the CDR3 DNA reads TGTGCCAGCAGTGATTCAGTTGGGACAGTTACCTACGAGCAGTACTTC. As protein: CASSDSVGTVTYEQYF.

This clonotype was observed a handful of times. J is TRBJ1-2 and V is TRBV7-2, with D unclear. The CDR3 runs to 14 residues. V was cut by 3 bases and J by 2 bases, with 10 bases left in between. CDR1 SGHTA and CDR2 FQGNSA come from the germline V gene. The CDR3 protein is CASSFSGGNYGYTF. The DNA of the CDR3 is TGTGCCAGCAGCTTCTCAGGAGGGAACTATGGCTACACCTTC.

This clonotype has just a few counts. The chain has TRBV20-1 and TRBJ1-1; no reliable D call. Trimming took off 2 bases at V and 10 bases at J, with 11 bases between the two ends. CDR3 size: 11 residues. Germline lookup yields CDR1 DFQATT and CDR2 SNEGSKA (reference sequence). The DNA of the CDR3 is TGCAGTGCTAGAATTTCGGAGCGAGCTTTCTTT. This encodes CSARISERAFF.

At least ten counts were recorded for this clonotype. J is TRBJ2-3 and V is TRBV12-3 or TRBV12-4; D gene uncertain. V gave up 0 bases and J gave up 3 bases, with 1 base separating them. This CDR3 region has 12 residues. As DNA, the CDR3 is TGTGCCAGCAGTTTAGCAACAGATACGCAGTATTTT. Translating it yields CASSLATDTQYF.

This clonotype was detected ten times or more. V usage is TRBV20-1 and J usage is TRBJ1-1; D may be TRBD1 (6 bases). Germline-derived CDR1 and CDR2 are DFQATT and SNEGSKA (reference sequence). V lost 7 bases, J lost 8 bases, and 26 bases lay in between. The CDR3 has 15 amino acids. DNA for the CDR3: TGCAGTGTTCTAAACAGGGTAAGGATAGACGGCGAAGCTTTCTTT. Its translation: CSVLNRVRIDGEAFF.